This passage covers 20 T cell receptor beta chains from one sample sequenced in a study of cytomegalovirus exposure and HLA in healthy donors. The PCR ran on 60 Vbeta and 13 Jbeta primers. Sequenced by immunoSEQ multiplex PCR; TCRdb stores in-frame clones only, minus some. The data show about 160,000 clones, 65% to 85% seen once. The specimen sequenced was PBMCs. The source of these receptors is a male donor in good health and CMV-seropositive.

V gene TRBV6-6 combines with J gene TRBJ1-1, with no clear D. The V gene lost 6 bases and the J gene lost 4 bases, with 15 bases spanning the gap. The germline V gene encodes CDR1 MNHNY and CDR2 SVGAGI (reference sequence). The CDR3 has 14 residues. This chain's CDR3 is CASREEVLGTEAFF. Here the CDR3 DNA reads TGTGCCAGCAGGGAGGAGGTCTTGGGCACTGAAGCTTTCTTT.

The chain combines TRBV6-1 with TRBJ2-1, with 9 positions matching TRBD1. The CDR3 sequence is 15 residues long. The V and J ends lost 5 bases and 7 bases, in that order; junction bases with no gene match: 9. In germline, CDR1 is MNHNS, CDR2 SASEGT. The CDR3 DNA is TGTGCCAGCAGTACCCGGGACAGGGTGAGGAATGAGCAGTTCTTC. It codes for CASSTRDRVRNEQFF.

The CDR3: CAWTLQETQYF. Written as DNA, the CDR3 is TGTGCCTGGACACTTCAAGAGACCCAGTACTTC. The rearrangement links TRBV30 to TRBJ2-5; no definite D call. Trimming cost V 4 bases and J 2 bases, with 5 bases left between them. The CDR3 sequence is 11 residues long. The V gene's germline CDR1 is GTSNPN and CDR2 SVGIG (reference sequence).

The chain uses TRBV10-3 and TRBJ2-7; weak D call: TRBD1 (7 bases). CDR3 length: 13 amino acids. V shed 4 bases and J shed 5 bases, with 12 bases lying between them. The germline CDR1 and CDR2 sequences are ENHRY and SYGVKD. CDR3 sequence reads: CAISGPGGHEQYF. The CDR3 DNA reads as TGTGCCATCAGTGGACCAGGGGGGCACGAGCAGTACTTC.

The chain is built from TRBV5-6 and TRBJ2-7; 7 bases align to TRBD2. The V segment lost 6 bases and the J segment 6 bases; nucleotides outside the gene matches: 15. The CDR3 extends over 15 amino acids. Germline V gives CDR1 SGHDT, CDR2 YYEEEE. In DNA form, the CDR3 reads TGTGCCAGCATGTTGGGTAGGGGCGTAGCGGGCGAGCAGTACTTC. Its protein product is CASMLGRGVAGEQYF.

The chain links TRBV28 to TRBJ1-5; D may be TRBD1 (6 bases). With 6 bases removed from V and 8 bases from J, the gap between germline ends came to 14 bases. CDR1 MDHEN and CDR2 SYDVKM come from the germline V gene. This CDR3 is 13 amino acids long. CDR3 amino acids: CASRYREGEPQHF. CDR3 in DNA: TGTGCCAGCAGGTACAGGGAGGGGGAGCCCCAGCATTTT.

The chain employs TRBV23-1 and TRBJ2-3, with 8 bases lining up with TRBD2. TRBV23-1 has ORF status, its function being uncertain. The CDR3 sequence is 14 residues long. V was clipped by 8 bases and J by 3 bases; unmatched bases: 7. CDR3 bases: TGCGCCAGCGGCGCCGGGACTAGAACAGATACGCAGTATTTT. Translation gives CASGAGTRTDTQYF.

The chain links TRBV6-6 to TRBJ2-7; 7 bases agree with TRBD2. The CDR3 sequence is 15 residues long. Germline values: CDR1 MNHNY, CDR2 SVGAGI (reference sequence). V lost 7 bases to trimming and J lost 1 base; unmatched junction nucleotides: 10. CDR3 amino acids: CASNRLGLESYEQYF. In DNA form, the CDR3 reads TGTGCCAGCAACCGCCTAGGACTAGAGTCCTACGAGCAGTACTTC.

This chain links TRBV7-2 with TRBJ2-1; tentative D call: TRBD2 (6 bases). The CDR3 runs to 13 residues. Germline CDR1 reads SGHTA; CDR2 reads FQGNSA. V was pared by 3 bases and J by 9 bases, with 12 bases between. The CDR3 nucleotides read TGTGCCAGCAGCTTCGGAGGGGCGGGTGAGCAGTTCTTC. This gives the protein CASSFGGAGEQFF.

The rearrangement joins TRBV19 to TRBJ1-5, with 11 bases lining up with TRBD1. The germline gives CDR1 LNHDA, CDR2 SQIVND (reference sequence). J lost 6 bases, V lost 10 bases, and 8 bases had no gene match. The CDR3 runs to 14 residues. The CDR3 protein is CATSGTGGSQPQHF. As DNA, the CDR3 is TGTGCCACCAGCGGGACAGGGGGAAGTCAGCCCCAGCATTTT.

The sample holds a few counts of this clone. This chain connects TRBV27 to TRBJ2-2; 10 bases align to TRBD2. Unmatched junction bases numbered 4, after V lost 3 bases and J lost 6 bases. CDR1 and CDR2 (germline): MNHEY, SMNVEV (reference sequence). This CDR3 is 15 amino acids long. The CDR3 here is CASSLTSGSPGELFF. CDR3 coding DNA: TGTGCCAGCAGTTTGACTAGCGGGTCACCCGGGGAGCTGTTTTTT.

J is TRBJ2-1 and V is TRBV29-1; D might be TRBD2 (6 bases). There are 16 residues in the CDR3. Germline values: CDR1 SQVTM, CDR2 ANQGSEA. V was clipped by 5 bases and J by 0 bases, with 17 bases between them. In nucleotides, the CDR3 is TGCAGCGTTCTGCCGGGACTCCTCCGCTCCTACAATGAGCAGTTCTTC. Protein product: CSVLPGLLRSYNEQFF.

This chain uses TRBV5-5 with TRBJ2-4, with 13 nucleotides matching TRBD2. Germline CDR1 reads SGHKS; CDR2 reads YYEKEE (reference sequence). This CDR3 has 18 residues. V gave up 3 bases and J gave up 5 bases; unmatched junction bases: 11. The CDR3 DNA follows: TGTGCCAGCAGCTCCGGACTAGCGGGAGCAGGGGGGGAAAACATTCAGTACTTC. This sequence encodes CASSSGLAGAGGENIQYF.

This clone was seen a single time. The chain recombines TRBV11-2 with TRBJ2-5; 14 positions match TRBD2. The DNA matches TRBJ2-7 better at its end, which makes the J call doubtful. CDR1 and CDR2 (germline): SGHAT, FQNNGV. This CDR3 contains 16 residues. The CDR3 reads CASSLEGLAGVGEQYF. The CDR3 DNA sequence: TGTGCCAGCAGCTTAGAGGGACTAGCGGGAGTAGGCGAGCAGTACTTC.

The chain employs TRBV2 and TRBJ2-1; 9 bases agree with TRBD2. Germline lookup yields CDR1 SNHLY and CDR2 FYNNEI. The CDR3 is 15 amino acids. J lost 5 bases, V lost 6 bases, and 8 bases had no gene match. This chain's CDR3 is CASSISGRSNNEQFF. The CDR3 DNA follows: TGTGCCAGCAGCATTAGCGGGAGATCCAACAATGAGCAGTTCTTC.

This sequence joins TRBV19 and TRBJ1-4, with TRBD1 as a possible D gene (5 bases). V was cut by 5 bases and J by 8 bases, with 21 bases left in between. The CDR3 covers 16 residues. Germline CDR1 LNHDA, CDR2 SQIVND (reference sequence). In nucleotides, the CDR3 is TGTGCCAGTAGTCCTTCGACAGCCAACGGGAGAGAAAAACTGTTTTTT. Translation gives CASSPSTANGREKLFF.

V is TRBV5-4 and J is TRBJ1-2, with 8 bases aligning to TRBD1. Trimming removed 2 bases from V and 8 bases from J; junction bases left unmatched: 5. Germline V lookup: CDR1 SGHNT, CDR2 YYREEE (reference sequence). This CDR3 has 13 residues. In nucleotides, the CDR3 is TGTGCCAGCAGCTTTCAGGGGGCGCAGGGCTACACCTTC. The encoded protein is CASSFQGAQGYTF.

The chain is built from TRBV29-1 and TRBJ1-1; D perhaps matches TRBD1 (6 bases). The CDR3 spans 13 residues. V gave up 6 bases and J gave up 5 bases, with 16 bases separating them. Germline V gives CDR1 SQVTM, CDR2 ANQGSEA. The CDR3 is CSVQGQGKTEAFF. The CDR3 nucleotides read TGCAGCGTCCAGGGGCAGGGAAAAACTGAAGCTTTCTTT.

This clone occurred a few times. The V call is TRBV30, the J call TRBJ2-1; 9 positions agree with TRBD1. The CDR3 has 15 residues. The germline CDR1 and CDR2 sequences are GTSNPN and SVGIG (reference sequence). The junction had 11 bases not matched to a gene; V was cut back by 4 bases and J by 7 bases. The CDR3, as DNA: TGTGCCTGGACACAGGGACAGGGATATGGGAATGAGCAGTTCTTC. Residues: CAWTQGQGYGNEQFF.

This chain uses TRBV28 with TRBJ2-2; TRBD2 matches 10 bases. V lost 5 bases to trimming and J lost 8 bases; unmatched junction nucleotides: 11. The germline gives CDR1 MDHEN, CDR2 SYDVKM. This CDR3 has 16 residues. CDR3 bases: TGTGCCAGCAGTCCACTAGCGGGAACTCTTATTGGGGAGCTGTTTTTT. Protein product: CASSPLAGTLIGELFF.